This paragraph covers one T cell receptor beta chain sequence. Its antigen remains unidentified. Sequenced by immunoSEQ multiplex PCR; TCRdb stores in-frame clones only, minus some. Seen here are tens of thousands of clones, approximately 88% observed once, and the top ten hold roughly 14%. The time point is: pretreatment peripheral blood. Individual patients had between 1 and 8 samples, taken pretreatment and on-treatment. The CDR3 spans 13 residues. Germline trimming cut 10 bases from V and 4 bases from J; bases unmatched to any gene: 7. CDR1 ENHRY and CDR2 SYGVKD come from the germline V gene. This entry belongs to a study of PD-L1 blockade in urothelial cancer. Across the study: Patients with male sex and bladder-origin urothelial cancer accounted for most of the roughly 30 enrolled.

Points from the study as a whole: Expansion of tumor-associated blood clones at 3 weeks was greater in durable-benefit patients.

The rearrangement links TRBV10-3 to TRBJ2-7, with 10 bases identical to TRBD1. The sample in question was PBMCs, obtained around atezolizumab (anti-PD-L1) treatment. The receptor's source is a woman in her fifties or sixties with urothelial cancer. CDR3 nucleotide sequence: TGTGCCACGACCCGGGACAGGGGTTACGAGCAGTACTTC. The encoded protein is CATTRDRGYEQYF.